This TCR beta chain originates from a study of CD8+CD57+ T cells in acquired aplastic anemia. Study at large: Sorted CD4+ plus CD8+ cells gave DNA averaging about 3.2 ug.

TCR beta VDJ and CDR3 were profiled, and genomic DNA was the template. TCRdb used MiXCR to reprocess the reads, holding one entry per CDR3 protein. The sample has hundreds of thousands of distinct CDR3 sequences, around 30% seen once. Patients chosen for sequencing had shown CD8+CD57+ cell expansion by flow cytometry. Severe acquired aplastic anemia was present in every patient. Each patient gave a blood sample that was collected before any therapy had been received. CDR3 length: 20 residues. Germline assignment: CDR1 SGHAT and CDR2 FQDESV (reference sequence). The trim removed 1 base at V and 1 base at J, leaving 12 bases unmatched.

The sample consisted of sorted CD4+, CD8+, or CD8+CD57+ T cells (not recorded which) from PBMCs. The clonotype was recovered from a human donor with aplastic anemia. The chain has TRBV11-1 and TRBJ2-3; 12 bases are a match to TRBD2. The DNA for the CDR3 is TGTGCCAGCAGCTTAGGATTGCTAGCGGGGGGGCCGTGGGGCACAGATACGCAGTATTTT. Protein sequence: CASSLGLLAGGPWGTDTQYF. The full variable domain, with the rest looked up from reference TRBV11-1 and TRBJ2-3, is EAEVAQSPRYKITEKSQAVAFWCDPISGHATLYWYRQILGQGPELLVQFQDESVVDDSQLPKDRFSAERLKGVDSTLKIQPAELGDSAMYLCASSLGLLAGGPWGTDTQYFGPGTRLTVL.